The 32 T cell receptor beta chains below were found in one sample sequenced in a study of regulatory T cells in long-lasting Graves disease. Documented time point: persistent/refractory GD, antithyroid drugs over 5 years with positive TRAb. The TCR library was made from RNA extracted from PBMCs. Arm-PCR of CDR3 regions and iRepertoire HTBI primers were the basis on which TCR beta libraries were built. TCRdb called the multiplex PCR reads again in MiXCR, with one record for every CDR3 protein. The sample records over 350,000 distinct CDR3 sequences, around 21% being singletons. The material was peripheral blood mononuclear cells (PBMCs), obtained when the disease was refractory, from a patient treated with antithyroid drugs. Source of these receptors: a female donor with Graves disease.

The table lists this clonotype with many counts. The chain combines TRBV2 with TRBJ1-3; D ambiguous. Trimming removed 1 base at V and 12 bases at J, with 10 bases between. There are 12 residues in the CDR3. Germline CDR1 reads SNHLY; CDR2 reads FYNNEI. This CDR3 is CASSEEILVIYF. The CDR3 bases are TGTGCCAGCAGTGAAGAGATTCTGGTCATATATTTT.

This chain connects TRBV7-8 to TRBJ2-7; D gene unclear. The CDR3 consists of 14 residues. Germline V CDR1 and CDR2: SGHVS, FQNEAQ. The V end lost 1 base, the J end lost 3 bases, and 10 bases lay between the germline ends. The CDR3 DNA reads TGTGCCAGCAGCTTAGTCGAGGCAGACTACGAGCAGTACTTC. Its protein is CASSLVEADYEQYF. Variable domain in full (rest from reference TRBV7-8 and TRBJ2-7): GAGVSQSPRYKVAKRGQDVALRCDPISGHVSLFWYQQALGQGPEFLTYFQNEAQLDKSGLPSDRFFAERPEGSVSTLKIQRTQQEDSAVYLCASSLVEADYEQYFGPGTRLTVT.

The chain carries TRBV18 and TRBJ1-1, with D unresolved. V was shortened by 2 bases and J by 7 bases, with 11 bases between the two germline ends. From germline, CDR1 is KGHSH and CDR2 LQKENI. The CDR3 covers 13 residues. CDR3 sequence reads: CASSPAVFSEAFF. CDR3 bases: TGTGCCAGCTCACCAGCAGTATTCAGTGAAGCTTTCTTT. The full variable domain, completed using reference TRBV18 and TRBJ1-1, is NAGVMQNPRHLVRRRGQEARLRCSPMKGHSHVYWYRQLPEEGLKFMVYLQKENIIDESGMPKERFSAEFPKEGPSILRIQQVVRGDSAAYFCASSPAVFSEAFFGQGTRLTVV.

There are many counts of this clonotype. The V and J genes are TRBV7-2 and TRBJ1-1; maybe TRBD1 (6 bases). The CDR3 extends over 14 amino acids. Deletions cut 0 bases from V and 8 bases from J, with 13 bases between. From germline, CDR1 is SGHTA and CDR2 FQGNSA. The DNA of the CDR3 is TGTGCCAGCAGCTTAGCGAACAGGGCACAAGAAGCTTTCTTT. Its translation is CASSLANRAQEAFF. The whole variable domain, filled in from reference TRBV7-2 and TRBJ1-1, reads GAGVSQSPSNKVTEKGKDVELRCDPISGHTALYWYRQSLGQGLEFLIYFQGNSAPDKSGLPSDRFSAERTGGSVSTLTIQRTQQEDSAVYLCASSLANRAQEAFFGQGTRLTVV.

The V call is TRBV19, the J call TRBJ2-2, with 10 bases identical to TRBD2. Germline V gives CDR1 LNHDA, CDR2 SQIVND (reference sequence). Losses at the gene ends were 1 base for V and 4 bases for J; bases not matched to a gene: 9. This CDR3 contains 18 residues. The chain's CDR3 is CASSIAASGRSLTGELFF. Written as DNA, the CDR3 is TGTGCCAGTAGTATAGCGGCTAGCGGGAGATCACTCACCGGGGAGCTGTTTTTT.

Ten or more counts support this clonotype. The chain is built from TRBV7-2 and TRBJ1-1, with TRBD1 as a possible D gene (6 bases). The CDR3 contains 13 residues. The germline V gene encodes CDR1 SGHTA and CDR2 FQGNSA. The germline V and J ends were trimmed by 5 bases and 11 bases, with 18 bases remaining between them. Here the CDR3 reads CASSPTGIPTAFF. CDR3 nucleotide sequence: TGTGCCAGCAGCCCTACAGGGATACCAACGGCTTTCTTT.

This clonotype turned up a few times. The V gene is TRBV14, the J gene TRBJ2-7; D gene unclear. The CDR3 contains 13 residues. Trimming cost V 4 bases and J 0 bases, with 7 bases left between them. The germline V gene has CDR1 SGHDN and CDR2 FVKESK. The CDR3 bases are TGTGCCAGCAGCCGAATCGTCTCCTACGAGCAGTACTTC. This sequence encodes CASSRIVSYEQYF.

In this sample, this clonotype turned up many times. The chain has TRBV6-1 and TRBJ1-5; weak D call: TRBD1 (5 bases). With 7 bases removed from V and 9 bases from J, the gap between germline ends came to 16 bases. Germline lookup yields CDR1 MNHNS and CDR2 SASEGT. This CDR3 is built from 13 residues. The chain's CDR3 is CASTVGPAGPQHF. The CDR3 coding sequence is TGTGCCAGCACCGTGGGGCCGGCCGGGCCCCAGCATTTT.

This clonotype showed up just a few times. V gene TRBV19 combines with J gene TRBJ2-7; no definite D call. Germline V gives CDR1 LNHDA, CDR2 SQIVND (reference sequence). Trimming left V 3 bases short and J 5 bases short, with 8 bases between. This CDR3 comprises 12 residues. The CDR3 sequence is CASSIASHEQYF. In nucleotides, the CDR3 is TGTGCCAGTAGTATCGCCAGCCACGAGCAGTACTTC.

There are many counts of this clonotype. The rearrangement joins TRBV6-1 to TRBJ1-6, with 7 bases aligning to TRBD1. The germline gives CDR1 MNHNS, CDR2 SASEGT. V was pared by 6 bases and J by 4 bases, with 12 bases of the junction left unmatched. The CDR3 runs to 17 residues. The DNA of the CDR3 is TGTGCCAGCAGGTCCCAAGGGGGCAGGGTGTATAATTCACCCCTCCACTTT. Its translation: CASRSQGGRVYNSPLHF.

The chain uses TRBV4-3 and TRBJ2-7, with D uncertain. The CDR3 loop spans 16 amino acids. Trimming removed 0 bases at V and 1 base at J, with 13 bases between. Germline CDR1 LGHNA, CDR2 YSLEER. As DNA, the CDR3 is TGCGCCAGCAGCCAAGAAGGTCTAGGTGGTTCCTACGAGCAGTACTTC. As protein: CASSQEGLGGSYEQYF.

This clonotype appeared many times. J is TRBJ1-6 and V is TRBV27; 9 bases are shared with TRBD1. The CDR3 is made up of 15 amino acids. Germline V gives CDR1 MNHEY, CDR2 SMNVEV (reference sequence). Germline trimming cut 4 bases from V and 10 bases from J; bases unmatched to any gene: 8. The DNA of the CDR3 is TGTGCCAGCAGTTCCTTACAGGGGGCAAGGTCACCCCTCCACTTT. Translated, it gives CASSSLQGARSPLHF.

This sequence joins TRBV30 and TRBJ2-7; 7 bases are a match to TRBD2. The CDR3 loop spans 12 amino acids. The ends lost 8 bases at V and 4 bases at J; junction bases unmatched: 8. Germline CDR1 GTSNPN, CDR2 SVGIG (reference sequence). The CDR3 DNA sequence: TGTGCCCTCAGCGGGGCGTGGTACGAGCAGTACTTC. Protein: CALSGAWYEQYF.

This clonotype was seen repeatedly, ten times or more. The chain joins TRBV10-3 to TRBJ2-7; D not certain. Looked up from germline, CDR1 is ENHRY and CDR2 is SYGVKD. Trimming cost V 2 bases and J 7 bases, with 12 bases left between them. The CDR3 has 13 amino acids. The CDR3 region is CAISETVSEEQYF. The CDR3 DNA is TGTGCCATCAGTGAGACCGTATCCGAAGAGCAGTACTTC.

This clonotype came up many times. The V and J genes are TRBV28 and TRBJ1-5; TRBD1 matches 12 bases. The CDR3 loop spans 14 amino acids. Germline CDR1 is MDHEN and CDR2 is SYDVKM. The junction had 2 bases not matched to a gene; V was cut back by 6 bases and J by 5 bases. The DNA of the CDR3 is TGTGCCAGCAGCCGGGACAGGGGGCATCAGCCCCAGCATTTT. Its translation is CASSRDRGHQPQHF.

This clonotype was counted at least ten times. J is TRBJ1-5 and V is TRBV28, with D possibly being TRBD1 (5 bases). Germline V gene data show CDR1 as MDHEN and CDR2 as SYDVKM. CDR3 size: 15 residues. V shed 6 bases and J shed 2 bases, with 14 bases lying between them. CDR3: CASRISGPGNQPQHF. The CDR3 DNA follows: TGTGCCAGCAGGATCTCGGGACCAGGCAATCAGCCCCAGCATTTT.

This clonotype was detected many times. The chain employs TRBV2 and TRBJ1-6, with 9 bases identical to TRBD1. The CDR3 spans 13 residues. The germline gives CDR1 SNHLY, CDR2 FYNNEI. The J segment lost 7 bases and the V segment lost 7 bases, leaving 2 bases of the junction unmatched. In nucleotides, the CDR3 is TGTGCCAGCAAGGACAGGGGCAATTCACCCCTCCACTTT. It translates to CASKDRGNSPLHF. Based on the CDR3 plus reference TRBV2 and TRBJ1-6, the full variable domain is EPEVTQTPSHQVTQMGQEVILRCVPISNHLYFYWYRQILGQKVEFLVSFYNNEISEKSEIFDDQFSVERPDGSNFTLKIRSTKLEDSAMYFCASKDRGNSPLHFGNGTRLTVT.

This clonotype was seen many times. CDR3 loop: CASSLGSSSGIYEQYF. The CDR3 DNA follows: TGTGCCAGCAGCTTAGGATCATCTAGCGGGATTTACGAGCAGTACTTC. The chain recombines TRBV7-2 with TRBJ2-7; 9 nucleotides agree with TRBD2. V shed 1 base, J shed 4 bases, and the junction held 8 bases outside the gene matches. Germline CDR1 is SGHTA and CDR2 is FQGNSA. This CDR3 is built from 16 residues.

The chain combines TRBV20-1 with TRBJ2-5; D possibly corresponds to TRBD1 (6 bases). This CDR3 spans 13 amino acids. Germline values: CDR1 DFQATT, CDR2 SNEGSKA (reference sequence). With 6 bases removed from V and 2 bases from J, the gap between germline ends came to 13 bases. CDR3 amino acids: CSATGTYQETQYF. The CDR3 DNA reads TGCAGTGCAACCGGGACATATCAAGAGACCCAGTACTTC.

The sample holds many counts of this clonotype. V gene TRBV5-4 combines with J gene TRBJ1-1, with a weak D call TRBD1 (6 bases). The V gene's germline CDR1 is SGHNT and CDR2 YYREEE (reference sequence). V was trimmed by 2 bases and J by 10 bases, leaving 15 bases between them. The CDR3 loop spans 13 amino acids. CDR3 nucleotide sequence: TGTGCCAGCAGCTTAAGGGGGGGCGAGGGAGCTTTCTTT. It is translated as CASSLRGGEGAFF.

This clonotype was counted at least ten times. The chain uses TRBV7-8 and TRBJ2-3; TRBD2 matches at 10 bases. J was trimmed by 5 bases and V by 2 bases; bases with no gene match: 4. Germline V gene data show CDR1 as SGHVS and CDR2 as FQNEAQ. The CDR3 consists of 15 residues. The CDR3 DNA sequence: TGTGCCAGCAGCTTACTAGCGGGAGACATAGATACGCAGTATTTT. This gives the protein CASSLLAGDIDTQYF.

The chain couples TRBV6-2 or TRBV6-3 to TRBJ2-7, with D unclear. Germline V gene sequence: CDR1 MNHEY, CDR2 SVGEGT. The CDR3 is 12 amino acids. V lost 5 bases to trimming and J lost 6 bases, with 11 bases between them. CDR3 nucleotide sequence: TGTGCCAGCAGTGTTTGGGATTTCGAGCAGTACTTC. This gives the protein CASSVWDFEQYF.

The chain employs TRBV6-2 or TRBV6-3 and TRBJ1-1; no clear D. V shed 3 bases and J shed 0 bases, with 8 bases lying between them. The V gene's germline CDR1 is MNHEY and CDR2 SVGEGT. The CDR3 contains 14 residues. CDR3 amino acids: CASSYLFVNTEAFF. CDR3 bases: TGTGCCAGCAGTTATTTGTTTGTGAACACTGAAGCTTTCTTT.

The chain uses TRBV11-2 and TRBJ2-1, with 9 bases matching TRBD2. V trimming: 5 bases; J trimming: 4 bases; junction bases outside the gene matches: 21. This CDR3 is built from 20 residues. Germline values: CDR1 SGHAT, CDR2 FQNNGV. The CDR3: CASSPHTGIAGDIGYNEQFF. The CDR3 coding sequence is TGTGCCAGCAGCCCACACACGGGGATAGCGGGAGATATTGGGTACAATGAGCAGTTCTTC.

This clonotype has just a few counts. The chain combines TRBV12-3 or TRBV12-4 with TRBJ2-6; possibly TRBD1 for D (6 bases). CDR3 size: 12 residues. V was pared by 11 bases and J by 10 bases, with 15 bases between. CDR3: CASTGQPNVLTF. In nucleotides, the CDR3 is TGTGCCTCAACCGGACAGCCGAACGTCCTGACTTTC.

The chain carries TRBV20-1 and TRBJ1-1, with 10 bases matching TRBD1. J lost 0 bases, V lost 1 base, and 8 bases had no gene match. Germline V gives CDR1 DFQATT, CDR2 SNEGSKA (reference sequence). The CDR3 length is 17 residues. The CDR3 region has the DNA TGCAGTGCTAGAGCTCAGACAGGGGGCGGAATGAACACTGAAGCTTTCTTT. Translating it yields CSARAQTGGGMNTEAFF.

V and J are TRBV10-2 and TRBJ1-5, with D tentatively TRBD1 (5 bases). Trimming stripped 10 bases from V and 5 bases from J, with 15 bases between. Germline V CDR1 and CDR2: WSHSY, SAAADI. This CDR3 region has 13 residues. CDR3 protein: CATWDVGDQPQHF. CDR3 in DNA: TGCGCCACCTGGGACGTTGGGGATCAGCCCCAGCATTTT.

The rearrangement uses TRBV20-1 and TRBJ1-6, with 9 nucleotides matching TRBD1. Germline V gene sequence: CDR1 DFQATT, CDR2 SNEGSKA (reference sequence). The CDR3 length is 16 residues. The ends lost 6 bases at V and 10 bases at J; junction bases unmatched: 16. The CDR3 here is CSASPGLGQGRSPLHF. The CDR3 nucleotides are TGCAGTGCCTCACCAGGTTTAGGACAGGGGAGATCACCCCTCCACTTT.

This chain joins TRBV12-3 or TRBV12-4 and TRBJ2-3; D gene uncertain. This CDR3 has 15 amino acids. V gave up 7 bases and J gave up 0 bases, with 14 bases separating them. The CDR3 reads CASTPRRASTDTQYF. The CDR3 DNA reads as TGTGCCAGCACCCCCCGTAGGGCTAGCACAGATACGCAGTATTTT.

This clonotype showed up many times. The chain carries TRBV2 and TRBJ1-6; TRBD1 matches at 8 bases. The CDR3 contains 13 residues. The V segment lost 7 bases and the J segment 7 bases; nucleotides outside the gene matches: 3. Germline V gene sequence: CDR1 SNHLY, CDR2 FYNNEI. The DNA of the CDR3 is TGTGCCAGCACGTGGACAGGGAATTCACCCCTCCACTTT. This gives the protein CASTWTGNSPLHF.

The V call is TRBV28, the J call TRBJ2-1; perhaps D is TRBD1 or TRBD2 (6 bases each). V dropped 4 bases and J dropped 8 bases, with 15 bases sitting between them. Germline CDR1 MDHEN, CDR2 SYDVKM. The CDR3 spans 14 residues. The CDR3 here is CASSSGDTMDEQFF. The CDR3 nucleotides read TGTGCCAGCAGTTCGGGGGACACCATGGATGAGCAGTTCTTC.

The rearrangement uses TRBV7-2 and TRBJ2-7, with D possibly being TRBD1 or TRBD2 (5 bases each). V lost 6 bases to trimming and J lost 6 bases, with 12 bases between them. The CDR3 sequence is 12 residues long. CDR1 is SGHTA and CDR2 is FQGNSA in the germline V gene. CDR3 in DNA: TGTGCCAGCAGGCAGTGGGGGTCCGAGCAGTACTTC. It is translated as CASRQWGSEQYF.